The source of this T cell receptor beta chain is a study of cytomegalovirus exposure and HLA in healthy donors. General study points: Overall, roughly 170 TCR beta chains were annotated as cytomegalovirus-associated. According to a later analysis, TCR clusters from the first cohort tended to co-occur in the roughly 120 validation repertoires. Cytomegalovirus status was reportedly diagnosed by the classifier with high specificity and sensitivity.

These donors were members of the 120-subject validation cohort, a group separate from the approximately 640-subject first cohort. Germline V gives CDR1 LNHDA, CDR2 SQIVND (reference sequence). The CDR3 is 12 residues long. J lost 6 bases, V lost 7 bases, and 4 bases had no gene match. Some clones are missing from TCRdb's copy, which holds only in-frame ones; the method was immunoSEQ multiplex PCR. The sample yields over 150,000 clones, 85% to 90% seen once. Comments on this clone: The target antigen is unknown.

The rearrangement uses TRBV19 and TRBJ2-5; 8 positions match TRBD2. The sequence derives from a man younger than 35 in good health and CMV-seropositive. Input material: PBMCs. This CDR3 is CASTNSGKTQYF. As DNA, the CDR3 is TGTGCCAGTACTAATAGCGGGAAGACCCAGTACTTC.